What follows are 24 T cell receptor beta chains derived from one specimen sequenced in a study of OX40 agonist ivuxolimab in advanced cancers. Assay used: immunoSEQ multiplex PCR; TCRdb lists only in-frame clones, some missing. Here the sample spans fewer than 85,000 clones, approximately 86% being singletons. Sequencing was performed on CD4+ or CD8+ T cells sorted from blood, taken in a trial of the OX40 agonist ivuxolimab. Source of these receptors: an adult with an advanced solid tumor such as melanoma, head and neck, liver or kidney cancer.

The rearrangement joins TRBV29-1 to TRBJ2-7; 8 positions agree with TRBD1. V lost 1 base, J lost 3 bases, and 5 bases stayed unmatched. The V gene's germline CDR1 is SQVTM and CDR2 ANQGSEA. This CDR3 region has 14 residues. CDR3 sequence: CSVEGDGTGYEQYF. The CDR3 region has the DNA TGCAGCGTTGAAGGCGATGGGACAGGCTACGAGCAGTACTTC.

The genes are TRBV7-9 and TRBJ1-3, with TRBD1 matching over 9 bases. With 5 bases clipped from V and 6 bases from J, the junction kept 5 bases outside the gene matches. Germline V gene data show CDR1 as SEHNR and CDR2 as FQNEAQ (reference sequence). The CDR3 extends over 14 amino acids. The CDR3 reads CASSQTGGENTIYF. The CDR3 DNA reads TGTGCCAGCAGCCAGACAGGGGGTGAAAACACCATATATTTT.

The CDR3 region is CASRPGTGGQETQYF. DNA for the CDR3: TGTGCCAGCAGGCCGGGGACGGGCGGCCAAGAGACCCAGTACTTC. The chain carries TRBV2 and TRBJ2-5; D tentatively reads TRBD1 or TRBD2 (5 bases each). The CDR3 runs 15 residues. Trimming left V 6 bases short and J 1 base short, with 15 bases between. CDR1 and CDR2 from the germline V gene are SNHLY and FYNNEI.

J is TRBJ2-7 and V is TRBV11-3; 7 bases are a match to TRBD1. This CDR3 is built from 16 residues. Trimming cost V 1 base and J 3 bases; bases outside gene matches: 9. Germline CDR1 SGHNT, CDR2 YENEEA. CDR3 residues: CASSLGLTGDNYEQYF. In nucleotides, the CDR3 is TGTGCCAGCAGCTTAGGCCTTACAGGGGACAACTACGAGCAGTACTTC.

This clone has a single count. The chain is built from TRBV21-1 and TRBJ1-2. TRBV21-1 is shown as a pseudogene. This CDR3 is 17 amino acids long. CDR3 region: CASSPARGVNLGYGYTF. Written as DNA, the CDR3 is TGTGCCAGCAGCCCAGCAAGAGGGGTGAACCTTGGCTATGGCTACACCTTC.

In nucleotides, the CDR3 is TGTGCCAGCAGGGGTCTGGGGCCTAACTATGGCTACACCTTC. Amino acids: CASRGLGPNYGYTF. This chain uses TRBV11-2 with TRBJ1-2; D might be TRBD1 (5 bases). This CDR3 has 14 amino acids. The germline V gene encodes CDR1 SGHAT and CDR2 FQNNGV. Trimming took 6 bases from V and 0 from J, leaving 11 bases between them. The entire variable domain, with the rest obtained from reference TRBV11-2 and TRBJ1-2, is as follows: EAGVAQSPRYKIIEKRQSVAFWCNPISGHATLYWYQQILGQGPKLLIQFQNNGVVDDSQLPKDRFSAERLKGVDSTLKIQPAKLEDSAVYLCASRGLGPNYGYTFGSGTRLTVV.

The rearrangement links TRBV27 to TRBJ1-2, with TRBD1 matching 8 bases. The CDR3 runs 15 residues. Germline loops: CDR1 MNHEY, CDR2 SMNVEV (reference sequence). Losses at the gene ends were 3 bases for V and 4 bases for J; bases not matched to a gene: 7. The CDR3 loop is CASSLRTGRGYGYTF. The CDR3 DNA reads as TGTGCCAGCAGTTTGCGGACAGGGAGAGGCTATGGCTACACCTTC.

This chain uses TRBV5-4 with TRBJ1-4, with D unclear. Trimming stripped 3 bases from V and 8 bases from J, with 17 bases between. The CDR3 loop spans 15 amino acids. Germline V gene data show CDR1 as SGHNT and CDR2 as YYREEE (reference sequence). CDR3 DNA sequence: TGTGCCAGCAGCTCCCGGGAGGTGCTGCGGGAAAAACTGTTTTTT. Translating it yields CASSSREVLREKLFF.

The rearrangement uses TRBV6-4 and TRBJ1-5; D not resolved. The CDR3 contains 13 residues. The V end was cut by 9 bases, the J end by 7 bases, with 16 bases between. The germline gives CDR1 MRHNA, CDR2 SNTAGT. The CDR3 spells CASSQEGGQPQHF. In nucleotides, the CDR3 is TGTGCCAGTTCCCAAGAAGGTGGGCAGCCCCAGCATTTT.

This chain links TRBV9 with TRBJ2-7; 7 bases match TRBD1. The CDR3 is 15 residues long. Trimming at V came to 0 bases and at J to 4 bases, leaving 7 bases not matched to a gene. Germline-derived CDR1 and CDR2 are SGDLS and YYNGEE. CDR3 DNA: TGTGCCAGCAGCGTAGGGCTCGGGACAGAGTACGAGCAGTACTTC. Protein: CASSVGLGTEYEQYF.

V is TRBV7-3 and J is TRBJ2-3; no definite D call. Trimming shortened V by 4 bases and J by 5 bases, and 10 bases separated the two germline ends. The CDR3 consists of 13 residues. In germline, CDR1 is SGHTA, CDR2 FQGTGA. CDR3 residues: CASSSSDGDTQYF. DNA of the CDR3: TGTGCCAGCAGCTCGTCGGACGGAGATACGCAGTATTTT.

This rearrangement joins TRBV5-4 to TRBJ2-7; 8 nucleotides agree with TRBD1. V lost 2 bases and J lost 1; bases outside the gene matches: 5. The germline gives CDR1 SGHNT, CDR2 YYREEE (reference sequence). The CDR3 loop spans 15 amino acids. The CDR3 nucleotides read TGTGCCAGCAGCTTATTGGGGACAGGATCCTACGAGCAGTACTTC. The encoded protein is CASSLLGTGSYEQYF.

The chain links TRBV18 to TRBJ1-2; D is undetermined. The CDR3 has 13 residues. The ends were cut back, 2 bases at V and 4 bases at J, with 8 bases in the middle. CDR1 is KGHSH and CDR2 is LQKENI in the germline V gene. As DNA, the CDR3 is TGTGCCAGCTCACCATCTAATCTCTATGGCTACACCTTC. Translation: CASSPSNLYGYTF.

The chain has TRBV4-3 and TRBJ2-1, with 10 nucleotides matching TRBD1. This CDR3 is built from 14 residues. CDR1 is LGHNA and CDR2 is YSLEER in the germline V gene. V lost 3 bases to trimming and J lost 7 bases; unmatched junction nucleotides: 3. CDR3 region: CASSQLGQGNEQFF. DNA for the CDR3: TGCGCCAGCAGCCAGTTGGGACAGGGGAATGAGCAGTTCTTC.

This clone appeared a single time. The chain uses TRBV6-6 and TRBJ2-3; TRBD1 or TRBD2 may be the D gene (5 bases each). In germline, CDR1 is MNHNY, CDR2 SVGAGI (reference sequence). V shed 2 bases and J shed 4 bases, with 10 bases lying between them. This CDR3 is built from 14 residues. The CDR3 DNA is TGTGCCAGCAGTTACGGGACCAGCGCAGATACGCAGTATTTT. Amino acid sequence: CASSYGTSADTQYF.

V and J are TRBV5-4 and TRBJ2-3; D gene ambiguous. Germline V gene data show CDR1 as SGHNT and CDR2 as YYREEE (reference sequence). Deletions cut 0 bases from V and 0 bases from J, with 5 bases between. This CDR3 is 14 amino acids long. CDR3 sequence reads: CASSLGVSTDTQYF. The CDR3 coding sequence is TGTGCCAGCAGCTTGGGAGTGAGCACAGATACGCAGTATTTT.

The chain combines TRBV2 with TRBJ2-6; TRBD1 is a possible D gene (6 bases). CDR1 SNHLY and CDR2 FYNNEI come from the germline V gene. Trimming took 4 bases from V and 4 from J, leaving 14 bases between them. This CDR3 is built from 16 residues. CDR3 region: CASSGDIGTGANVLTF. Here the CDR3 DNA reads TGTGCCAGCAGTGGGGACATCGGAACCGGGGCCAACGTCCTGACTTTC.

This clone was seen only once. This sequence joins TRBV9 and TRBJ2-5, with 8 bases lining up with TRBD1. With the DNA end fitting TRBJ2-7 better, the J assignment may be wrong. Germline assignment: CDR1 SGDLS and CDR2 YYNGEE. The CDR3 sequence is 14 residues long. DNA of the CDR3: TGTGCCAGCAGCGTAGGTCCAGGGGGCGACGAGCAGTACTTC. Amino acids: CASSVGPGGDEQYF.

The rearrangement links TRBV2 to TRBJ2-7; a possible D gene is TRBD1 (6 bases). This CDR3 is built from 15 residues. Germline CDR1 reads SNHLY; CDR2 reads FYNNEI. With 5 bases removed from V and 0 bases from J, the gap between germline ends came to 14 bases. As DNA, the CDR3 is TGTGCCAGCAGTCCCCGACAGGTCGACTCCTACGAGCAGTACTTC. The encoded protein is CASSPRQVDSYEQYF.

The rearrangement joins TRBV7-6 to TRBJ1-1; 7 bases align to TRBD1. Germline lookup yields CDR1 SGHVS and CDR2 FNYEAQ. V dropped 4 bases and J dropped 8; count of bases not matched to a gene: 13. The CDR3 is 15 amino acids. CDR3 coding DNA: TGTGCCAGCAGCTCCCTAACCGACAGGGCTTCGGAAGCTTTCTTT. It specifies CASSSLTDRASEAFF. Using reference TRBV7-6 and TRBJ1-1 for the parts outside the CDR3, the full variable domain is GAGVSQSPRYKVTKRGQDVALRCDPISGHVSLYWYRQALGQGPEFLTYFNYEAQQDKSGLPNDRFSAERPEGSISTLTIQRTEQRDSAMYRCASSSLTDRASEAFFGQGTRLTVV.

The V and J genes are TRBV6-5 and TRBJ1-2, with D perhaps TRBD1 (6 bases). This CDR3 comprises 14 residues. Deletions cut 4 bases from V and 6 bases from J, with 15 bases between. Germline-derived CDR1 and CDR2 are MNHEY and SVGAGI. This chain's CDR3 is CASSWGAEGNGYTF. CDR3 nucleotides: TGTGCCAGCAGTTGGGGGGCGGAGGGTAATGGCTACACCTTC.

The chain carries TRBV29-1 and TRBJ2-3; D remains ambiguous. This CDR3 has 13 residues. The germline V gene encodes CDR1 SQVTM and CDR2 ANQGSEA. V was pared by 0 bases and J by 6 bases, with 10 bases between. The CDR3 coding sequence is TGCAGCGTTGAAGATTGGCCGTTGGATACGCAGTATTTT. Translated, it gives CSVEDWPLDTQYF.

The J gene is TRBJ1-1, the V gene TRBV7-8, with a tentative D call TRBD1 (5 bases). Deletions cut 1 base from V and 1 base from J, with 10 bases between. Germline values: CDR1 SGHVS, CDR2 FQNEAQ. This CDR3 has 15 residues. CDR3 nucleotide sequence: TGTGCCAGCAGCTTAGTTGGGGGGAAGAACACTGAAGCTTTCTTT. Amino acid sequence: CASSLVGGKNTEAFF.

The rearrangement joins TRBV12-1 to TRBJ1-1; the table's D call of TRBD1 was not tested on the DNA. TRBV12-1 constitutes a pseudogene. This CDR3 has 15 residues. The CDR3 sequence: CASSPAQGGNTEAFF. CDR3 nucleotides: TGTGCCAGCAGCCCCGCCCAGGGGGGGAACACTGAAGCTTTCTTT.